Shown below are 22 T cell receptor beta chains from a single sample sequenced in a study of T cells in localized non-small cell lung cancer. The method was immunoSEQ multiplex PCR; TCRdb's version includes in-frame clones alone and lacks a portion of them. In the table there are tens of thousands of clones, about 83% of which are singletons. Sequencing was performed on PBMCs, taken before any cancer treatment. The receptors come from a woman aged 35 to 70 with stage II squamous cell lung carcinoma.

With regard to this clone: This sample also contains other DNA sequences that code for the same CDR3. The rearrangement uses TRBV7-3 and TRBJ2-3, with D possibly TRBD1 on 7 matching bases. The CDR3 extends over 15 amino acids. V dropped 5 bases and J dropped 7 bases, with 19 bases sitting between them. Germline V gene lookup returns CDR1 SGHTA and CDR2 FQGTGA. CDR3 region: CASSPQGGGVNTQYF. CDR3 bases: TGTGCCAGCAGCCCTCAGGGGGGAGGAGTAAATACGCAGTATTTT.

This sequence joins TRBV2 and TRBJ2-5; D call uncertain. The CDR3 extends over 11 amino acids. V lost 5 bases and J lost 2, with 3 bases in between. Per the germline V gene, CDR1 is SNHLY and CDR2 is FYNNEI. The CDR3 loop reads CASSPQETQYF. In DNA form, the CDR3 reads TGTGCCAGCAGTCCTCAAGAGACCCAGTACTTC.

V usage is TRBV18 and J usage is TRBJ1-6; TRBD1 is a possible D gene (5 bases). The CDR3 consists of 14 residues. The germline V gene encodes CDR1 KGHSH and CDR2 LQKENI. Trimming removed 3 bases at V and 7 bases at J, with 10 bases between. The CDR3 protein is CASSPVEGNSPLHF. The CDR3 DNA sequence: TGTGCCAGCTCACCTGTGGAGGGGAATTCACCCCTCCACTTT.

The chain links TRBV19 to TRBJ1-4; perhaps TRBD1 as D (6 bases). The germline CDR1 and CDR2 sequences are LNHDA and SQIVND (reference sequence). The CDR3 has 17 residues. V shed 4 bases and J shed 10 bases, with 25 bases lying between them. The CDR3 reads CASSTWEGPRRGGKLFF. CDR3 in DNA: TGTGCCAGTAGTACTTGGGAAGGGCCCCGTCGAGGGGGAAAACTGTTTTTT.

This clone has more than one count but fewer than ten. CDR3 residues: CASSLESESQPQHF. The CDR3 DNA is TGTGCCAGCAGCTTAGAATCGGAGAGCCAGCCCCAGCATTTT. V usage is TRBV7-9 and J usage is TRBJ1-5; no firm D call. CDR3 size: 14 residues. The ends were cut back, 1 base at V and 7 bases at J, with 11 bases in the middle. From germline, CDR1 is SEHNR and CDR2 FQNEAQ (reference sequence).

V is TRBV29-1 and J is TRBJ1-1, with D unclear. CDR1 is SQVTM, CDR2 ANQGSEA, per germline. V gave up 1 base and J gave up 2 bases, with 5 bases separating them. The CDR3 extends over 12 amino acids. The CDR3 region is CSVEVRNTEAFF. As DNA, the CDR3 is TGCAGCGTTGAAGTCCGAAACACTGAAGCTTTCTTT.

The chain carries TRBV5-1 and TRBJ1-6, with TRBD1 as a possible D gene (5 bases). Germline loops: CDR1 SGHRS, CDR2 YFSETQ. Trimming shortened V by 0 bases and J by 7 bases, and 11 bases separated the two germline ends. This CDR3 is 15 amino acids long. The CDR3: CASSLDQGKNSPLHF. CDR3 nucleotides: TGCGCCAGCAGCTTGGACCAGGGAAAGAATTCACCCCTCCACTTT.

The chain combines TRBV10-3 with TRBJ2-2, with D possibly being TRBD2 (6 bases). CDR3 length equals 13 residues. V was pared by 8 bases and J by 1 base, with 8 bases between. Germline V lookup: CDR1 ENHRY, CDR2 SYGVKD. CDR3 loop: CAIRRENTGELFF. The CDR3 region has the DNA TGTGCCATCCGGCGGGAGAACACCGGGGAGCTGTTTTTT.

The chain carries TRBV10-2 and TRBJ2-1; D possibly matches TRBD1 or TRBD2 (6 bases each). V lost 3 bases and J lost 2, with 11 bases in between. Germline assignment: CDR1 WSHSY and CDR2 SAAADI. This CDR3 is 15 amino acids long. This CDR3 is CASSDEGGPYNEQFF. The CDR3 bases are TGCGCCAGCAGTGATGAGGGGGGACCCTACAATGAGCAGTTCTTC.

This rearrangement joins TRBV7-9 to TRBJ2-7; no clear D. The CDR3 sequence is 13 residues long. Germline CDR1 SEHNR, CDR2 FQNEAQ (reference sequence). The V and J ends lost 0 bases and 2 bases respectively, with 5 bases between them. Here the CDR3 reads CASSLAGPYEQYF. CDR3 bases: TGTGCCAGCAGCTTAGCCGGTCCCTACGAGCAGTACTTC.

CDR3 protein: CASTFLAGGLEGTDTQYF. Here the CDR3 DNA reads TGTGCCAGTACCTTTCTAGCGGGAGGGCTAGAGGGCACAGATACGCAGTATTTT. J is TRBJ2-3 and V is TRBV21-1; the table calls TRBD2, which could not be checked here. TRBV21-1 is marked as a pseudogene. This CDR3 spans 18 amino acids.

This chain connects TRBV6-5 to TRBJ1-1, with unresolved D. The V end was cut by 0 bases, the J end by 6 bases, with 17 bases between. The CDR3 length is 16 residues. Germline lookup yields CDR1 MNHEY and CDR2 SVGAGI. CDR3 nucleotides: TGTGCCAGCAGTTACTCGTCATCGCCCCTGGGTGCTGAAGCTTTCTTT. Its protein product is CASSYSSSPLGAEAFF.

V is TRBV29-1 and J is TRBJ1-1; D call uncertain. V was shortened by 4 bases and J by 6 bases, with 9 bases between the two germline ends. This CDR3 comprises 11 residues. CDR1 and CDR2 from the germline V gene are SQVTM and ANQGSEA. The CDR3 is CSVVPGSEAFF. The CDR3 DNA reads TGCAGCGTTGTCCCGGGGTCTGAAGCTTTCTTT. Complete variable domain (other parts from reference TRBV29-1 and TRBJ1-1): SAVISQKPSRDICQRGTSLTIQCQVDSQVTMMFWYRQQPGQSLTLIATANQGSEATYESGFVIDKFPISRPNLTFSTLTVSNMSPEDSSIYLCSVVPGSEAFFGQGTRLTVV.

V is TRBV7-8 and J is TRBJ2-1; D is ambiguous. The germline CDR1 and CDR2 sequences are SGHVS and FQNEAQ. V was clipped by 6 bases and J by 2 bases, with 11 bases between them. This CDR3 contains 14 residues. In DNA form, the CDR3 reads TGTGCCAGCAGATCTGACTTCGCCTACAATGAGCAGTTCTTC. Amino acid sequence: CASRSDFAYNEQFF.

The chain links TRBV29-1 to TRBJ2-7; either TRBD1 or TRBD2 may supply D (5 bases each). The CDR3 length is 11 residues. Germline CDR1 and CDR2: SQVTM and ANQGSEA. V dropped 6 bases and J dropped 4 bases, with 10 bases sitting between them. CDR3 coding DNA: TGCAGCGTGGGGGACGGGTACGAGCAGTACTTC. It specifies CSVGDGYEQYF.

This sequence joins TRBV27 and TRBJ2-6, with a tentative D call TRBD1 (5 bases). V shed 6 bases and J shed 1 base, with 10 bases lying between them. Germline V lookup: CDR1 MNHEY, CDR2 SMNVEV (reference sequence). This CDR3 has 15 amino acids. CDR3 in DNA: TGTGCCAGCAGACAGACAGCTTCTGGGGCCAACGTCCTGACTTTC. Encoded protein: CASRQTASGANVLTF.

The chain has TRBV7-2 and TRBJ2-7; D may be TRBD2 (6 bases). Germline lookup yields CDR1 SGHTA and CDR2 FQGNSA. CDR3 length: 17 residues. Trimming shortened V by 2 bases and J by 2 bases, and 19 bases separated the two germline ends. Here the CDR3 reads CASSLLGGAGSTYEQYF. Written as DNA, the CDR3 is TGTGCCAGCAGCTTACTTGGAGGGGCGGGATCGACCTACGAGCAGTACTTC.

The chain joins TRBV5-1 to TRBJ2-3, with D unresolved. The CDR3 is 12 amino acids. Germline loops: CDR1 SGHRS, CDR2 YFSETQ. The V end lost 2 bases, the J end lost 3 bases, and 4 bases lay between the germline ends. For the CDR3, the DNA is TGCGCCAGCAGCTTTCTAACAGATACGCAGTATTTT. Its protein product is CASSFLTDTQYF.

The sample holds one count of this clone. The chain has TRBV6-5 and TRBJ1-1; no clear D gene. This CDR3 has 13 amino acids. The germline CDR1 and CDR2 sequences are MNHEY and SVGAGI. Trimming cost V 6 bases and J 0 bases, with 8 bases left between them. The DNA for the CDR3 is TGTGCCAGCAGGACCTGGGTGAACACTGAAGCTTTCTTT. Its protein product is CASRTWVNTEAFF.

The J gene is TRBJ2-1, the V gene TRBV11-2, with 12 bases that match TRBD2. CDR1 is SGHAT and CDR2 is FQNNGV in the germline V gene. The CDR3 contains 16 residues. V lost 4 bases, J lost 9 bases, and 10 bases stayed unmatched. The CDR3 protein is CASSSVRLAGEIEQFF. CDR3 bases: TGTGCCAGCAGCTCAGTGAGACTAGCGGGAGAAATTGAGCAGTTCTTC.

This chain uses TRBV19 with TRBJ1-2, with 7 bases lining up with TRBD1. The trim removed 7 bases at V and 4 bases at J, leaving 12 bases unmatched. The CDR3 runs 15 residues. The germline gives CDR1 LNHDA, CDR2 SQIVND (reference sequence). CDR3 residues: CASTTSSGTAYGYTF. The CDR3 region has the DNA TGTGCCAGTACCACATCATCCGGGACAGCCTATGGCTACACCTTC.

This clone is a singleton in its sample. The chain links TRBV5-8 to TRBJ2-6; 9 bases agree with TRBD1. Germline V CDR1 and CDR2: SGHTS, YDEGEE. Losses at the gene ends were 1 base for V and 1 base for J; bases not matched to a gene: 6. This CDR3 contains 18 residues. This chain's CDR3 is CASSLLRDRVSGANVLTF. The CDR3 DNA is TGTGCCAGCAGCTTGCTCCGGGACAGGGTGTCTGGGGCCAACGTCCTGACTTTC.